Below are 14 T cell receptor beta chains sequenced from a single sample in a study of CD8 T cells in ankylosing spondylitis. TCRdb reprocessed the 5' RACE reads with MiXCR, giving one entry per CDR3 protein. This sample has more than 300,000 distinct CDR3 sequences, with around a tenth found just once. The specimen was blood, either unsorted or a sorted T cell fraction (not recorded which). Receptor source: a female donor with ankylosing spondylitis or in good health (not recorded which).

The J gene is TRBJ1-1, the V gene TRBV7-2; D is unresolved. The CDR3 is 16 amino acids. From germline, CDR1 is SGHTA and CDR2 FQGNSA. The V end was cut by 6 bases, the J end by 6 bases, with 23 bases between. The CDR3 DNA reads TGTGCCAGCAGTTCACCGACGCGGAGGCAGCGGGCTGAAGCTTTCTTT. It encodes CASSSPTRRQRAEAFF.

This clonotype has at least ten counts. The CDR3: CASSFSGGQETQYF. Here the CDR3 DNA reads TGTGCCAGCAGCTTTAGTGGAGGGCAAGAGACCCAGTACTTC. The genes are TRBV5-6 and TRBJ2-5; D perhaps matches TRBD2 (6 bases). The CDR3 has 14 amino acids. CDR1 and CDR2 (germline): SGHDT, YYEEEE. The germline V and J ends were trimmed by 2 bases and 2 bases, with 10 bases remaining between them.

In its sample, this clonotype was seen many times. The V call is TRBV7-9, the J call TRBJ1-2; no definite D call. V was clipped by 4 bases and J by 7 bases, with 19 bases between them. From germline, CDR1 is SEHNR and CDR2 FQNEAQ (reference sequence). The CDR3 loop spans 15 amino acids. CDR3 nucleotides: TGTGCCAGCAGCTCATCTCCCGGACGGTCAGGTGGCTACACCTTC. This encodes CASSSSPGRSGGYTF.

The table lists this clonotype with a count of one. One end of the junction fails to match germline, which may point to a read error. This chain joins TRBV20-1 and TRBJ2-6; D ambiguous. CDR1 DFQATT and CDR2 SNEGSKA come from the germline V gene (reference sequence). CDR3 size: 17 residues. CDR3 nucleotides: TGCTGTGCTCATCAAGCCCAGCGCCGCTCTGGGGCCAACGTCCTGACTTTC. Amino acids: CCAHQAQRRSGANVLTF.

The V gene is TRBV7-2, the J gene TRBJ2-7; the D is unclear. CDR3 length: 13 amino acids. Germline V lookup: CDR1 SGHTA, CDR2 FQGNSA. The germline V and J ends were trimmed by 5 bases and 7 bases, with 15 bases remaining between them. The CDR3 DNA follows: TGTGCCAGCAGCCCGCGTATCGTGGGTGAGCAGTACTTC. Translated: CASSPRIVGEQYF.

This clonotype was seen repeatedly, ten times or more. The CDR3 nucleotides are TGTGCCAGCAGCACGAACACCGGGGAGCTGTTTTTT. It codes for CASSTNTGELFF. The chain recombines TRBV6-2 or TRBV6-3 with TRBJ2-2; D gene ambiguous. The CDR3 is made up of 12 amino acids. Trimming cost V 6 bases and J 0 bases, with 2 bases left between them. Germline CDR1 MNHEY, CDR2 SVGEGT.

This clonotype was observed many times. The V gene is TRBV5-1, the J gene TRBJ2-7, with unresolved D. The CDR3 consists of 14 residues. CDR1 is SGHRS, CDR2 YFSETQ, per germline. V lost 2 bases, J lost 1 base, and 10 bases lay in between. The CDR3 DNA reads TGCGCCAGCAGCTTCTGGGGTGGGTCCTACGAGCAGTACTTC. Protein sequence: CASSFWGGSYEQYF.

There are many counts of this clonotype. The chain employs TRBV29-1 and TRBJ2-5; 7 bases agree with TRBD1. Germline V gene data show CDR1 as SQVTM and CDR2 as ANQGSEA. The CDR3 is 14 amino acids. V trimming: 5 bases; J trimming: 2 bases; junction bases outside the gene matches: 8. CDR3 amino acids: CSVTWGQKQETQYF. The CDR3 nucleotides read TGCAGCGTTACTTGGGGACAGAAGCAAGAGACCCAGTACTTC.

The table lists this clonotype with many counts. The V call is TRBV5-1, the J call TRBJ1-3; D call uncertain. This CDR3 comprises 15 residues. Germline CDR1 SGHRS, CDR2 YFSETQ. V lost 3 bases and J 1 base, leaving 11 bases between the germline ends. This chain's CDR3 is CASSSSSVSGNTIYF. As DNA, the CDR3 is TGCGCCAGCAGCTCCTCATCCGTATCTGGAAACACCATATATTTT.

This chain links TRBV5-1 with TRBJ2-2; perhaps D is TRBD1 or TRBD2 (5 bases each). V dropped 3 bases and J dropped 4 bases, with 16 bases sitting between them. The CDR3 loop spans 16 amino acids. Looked up from germline, CDR1 is SGHRS and CDR2 is YFSETQ. The CDR3 DNA reads TGCGCCAGCAGCTCACGGGGCAGGGTCGGCACCGGGGAGCTGTTTTTT. The encoded protein is CASSSRGRVGTGELFF.

The sample holds many counts of this clonotype. The chain links TRBV4-3 to TRBJ1-1; D uncertain. CDR1 and CDR2 (germline): LGHNA, YSLEER. Trimming stripped 4 bases from V and 6 bases from J, with 9 bases between. This CDR3 has 12 residues. CDR3 sequence: CASSPTGAEAFF. The CDR3, as DNA: TGCGCCAGCAGCCCCACGGGTGCTGAAGCTTTCTTT.

This clonotype was seen at least ten times. The rearrangement uses TRBV5-1 and TRBJ1-1; D is unresolved. Germline V gene data show CDR1 as SGHRS and CDR2 as YFSETQ. Trimming removed 0 bases from V and 1 base from J, with 13 bases in between. This CDR3 contains 16 residues. The CDR3 reads CASSLGNGGKNTEAFF. The CDR3 region has the DNA TGCGCCAGCAGCTTGGGAAATGGAGGGAAGAACACTGAAGCTTTCTTT. Full variable domain (remainder filled in from reference TRBV5-1 and TRBJ1-1): KAGVTQTPRYLIKTRGQQVTLSCSPISGHRSVSWYQQTPGQGLQFLFEYFSETQRNKGNFPGRFSGRQFSNSRSEMNVSTLELGDSALYLCASSLGNGGKNTEAFFGQGTRLTVV.

This clonotype occurred a few times. The genes are TRBV2 and TRBJ2-7; 7 nucleotides match TRBD1. Looked up from germline, CDR1 is SNHLY and CDR2 is FYNNEI. The CDR3 is 13 amino acids. The V and J ends lost 5 bases and 3 bases, in that order; junction bases with no gene match: 4. The CDR3 nucleotides are TGTGCCAGCAGTAGGGACAGACGCTACGAGCAGTACTTC. Protein sequence: CASSRDRRYEQYF.

This clonotype was seen repeatedly, ten times or more. The chain links TRBV20-1 to TRBJ1-2, with D maybe TRBD1 (5 bases). The CDR3 is made up of 15 amino acids. Germline loops: CDR1 DFQATT, CDR2 SNEGSKA (reference sequence). The V end was cut by 3 bases, the J end by 0 bases, with 14 bases between. CDR3 sequence reads: CSASRPEGTNYGYTF. The DNA of the CDR3 is TGCAGTGCTAGTAGGCCAGAGGGGACTAACTATGGCTACACCTTC.